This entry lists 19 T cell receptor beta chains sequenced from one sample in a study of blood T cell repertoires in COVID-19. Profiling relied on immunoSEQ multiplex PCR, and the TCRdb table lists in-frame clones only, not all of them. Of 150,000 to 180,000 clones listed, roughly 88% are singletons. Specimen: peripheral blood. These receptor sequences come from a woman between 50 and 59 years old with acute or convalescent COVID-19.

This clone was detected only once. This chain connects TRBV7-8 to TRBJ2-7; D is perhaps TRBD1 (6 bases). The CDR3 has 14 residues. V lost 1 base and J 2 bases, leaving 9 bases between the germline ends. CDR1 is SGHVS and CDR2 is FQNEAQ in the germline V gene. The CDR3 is CASSLDQGTYEQYF. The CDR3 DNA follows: TGTGCCAGCAGCTTAGACCAGGGGACCTACGAGCAGTACTTC.

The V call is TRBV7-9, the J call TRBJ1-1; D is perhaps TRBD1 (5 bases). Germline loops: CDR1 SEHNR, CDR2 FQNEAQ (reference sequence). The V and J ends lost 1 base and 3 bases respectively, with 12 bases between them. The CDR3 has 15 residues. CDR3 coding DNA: TGTGCCAGCAGCTTAGAAGGGGCAGCGTACACTGAAGCTTTCTTT. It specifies CASSLEGAAYTEAFF. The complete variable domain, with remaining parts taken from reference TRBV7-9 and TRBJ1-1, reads DTGVSQNPRHKITKRGQNVTFRCDPISEHNRLYWYRQTLGQGPEFLTYFQNEAQLEKSRLLSDRFSAERPKGSFSTLEIQRTEQGDSAMYLCASSLEGAAYTEAFFGQGTRLTVV.

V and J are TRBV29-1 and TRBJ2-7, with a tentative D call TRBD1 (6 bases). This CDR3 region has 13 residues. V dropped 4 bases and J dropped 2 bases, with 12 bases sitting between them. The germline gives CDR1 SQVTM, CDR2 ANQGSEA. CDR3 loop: CSVASQGPYEQYF. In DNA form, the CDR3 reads TGCAGCGTTGCTTCACAGGGTCCCTACGAGCAGTACTTC.

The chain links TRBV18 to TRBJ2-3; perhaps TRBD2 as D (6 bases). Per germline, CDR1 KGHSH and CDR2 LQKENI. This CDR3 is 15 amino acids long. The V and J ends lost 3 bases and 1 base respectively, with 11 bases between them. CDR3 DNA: TGTGCCAGCTCACCTAACTTAGCGGGCACAGATACGCAGTATTTT. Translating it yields CASSPNLAGTDTQYF.

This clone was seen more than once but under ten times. The chain's CDR3 is CASSQSTDLPGNEKLFF. For the CDR3, the DNA is TGCGCCAGCAGTCAATCGACAGACCTGCCGGGTAATGAAAAACTGTTTTTT. The J gene is TRBJ1-4, the V gene TRBV23-1; TRBD1 might be the D (5 bases). TRBV23-1 is sorted into the ORF group, with uncertain function. V was shortened by 0 bases and J by 4 bases, with 15 bases between the two germline ends. This CDR3 is 17 amino acids long.

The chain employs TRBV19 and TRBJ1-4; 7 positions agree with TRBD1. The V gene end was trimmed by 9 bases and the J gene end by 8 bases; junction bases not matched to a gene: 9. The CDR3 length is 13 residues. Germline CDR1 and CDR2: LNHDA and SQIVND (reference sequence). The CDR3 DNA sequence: TGTGCCAGCTCGCCGAGGGGGCGGGAAAAACTGTTTTTT. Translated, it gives CASSPRGREKLFF.

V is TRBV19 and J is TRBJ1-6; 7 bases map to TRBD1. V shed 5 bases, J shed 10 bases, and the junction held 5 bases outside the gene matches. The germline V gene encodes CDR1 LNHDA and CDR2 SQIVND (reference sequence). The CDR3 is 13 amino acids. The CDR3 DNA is TGTGCCAGTAGTGTGGGACAGTACTCACCCCTCCACTTT. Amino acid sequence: CASSVGQYSPLHF.

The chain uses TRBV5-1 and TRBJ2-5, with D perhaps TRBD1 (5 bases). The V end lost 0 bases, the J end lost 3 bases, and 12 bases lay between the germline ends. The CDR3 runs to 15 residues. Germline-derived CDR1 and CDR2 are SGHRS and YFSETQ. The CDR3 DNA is TGCGCCAGCAGCTTGGTACTTCAGGGTGAAGAGACCCAGTACTTC. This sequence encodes CASSLVLQGEETQYF.

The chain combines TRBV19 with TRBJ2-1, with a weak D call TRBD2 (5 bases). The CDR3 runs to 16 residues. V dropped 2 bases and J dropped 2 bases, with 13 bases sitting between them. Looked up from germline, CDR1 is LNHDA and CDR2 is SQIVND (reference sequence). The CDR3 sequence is CASSITRPAAYNEQFF. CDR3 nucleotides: TGTGCCAGTAGTATAACTCGGCCAGCGGCCTACAATGAGCAGTTCTTC.

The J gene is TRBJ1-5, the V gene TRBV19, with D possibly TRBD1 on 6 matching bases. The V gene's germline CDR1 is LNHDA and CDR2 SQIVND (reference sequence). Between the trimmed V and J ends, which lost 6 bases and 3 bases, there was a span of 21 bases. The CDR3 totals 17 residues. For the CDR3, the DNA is TGTGCCAGTAGGACTACAGGGAATGGTGGGTTCAATCAGCCCCAGCATTTT. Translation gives CASRTTGNGGFNQPQHF.

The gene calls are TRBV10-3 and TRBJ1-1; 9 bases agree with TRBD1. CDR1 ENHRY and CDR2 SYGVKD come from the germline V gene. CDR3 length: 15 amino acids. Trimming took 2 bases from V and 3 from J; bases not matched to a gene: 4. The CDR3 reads CAISETGGGDTEAFF. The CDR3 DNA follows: TGTGCCATCAGTGAGACAGGGGGCGGCGACACTGAAGCTTTCTTT.

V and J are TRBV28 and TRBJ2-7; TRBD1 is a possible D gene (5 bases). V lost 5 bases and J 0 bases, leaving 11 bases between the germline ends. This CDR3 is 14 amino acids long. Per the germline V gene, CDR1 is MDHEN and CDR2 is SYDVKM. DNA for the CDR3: TGTGCCAGCAGTGTCCCAGGGAACTCCTACGAGCAGTACTTC. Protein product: CASSVPGNSYEQYF.

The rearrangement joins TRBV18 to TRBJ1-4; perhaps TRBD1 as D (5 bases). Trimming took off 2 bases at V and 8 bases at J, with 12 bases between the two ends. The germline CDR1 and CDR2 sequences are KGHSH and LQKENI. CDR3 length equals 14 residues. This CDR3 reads CASSPGARDEKLFF. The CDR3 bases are TGTGCCAGCTCACCAGGGGCGAGAGACGAAAAACTGTTTTTT.

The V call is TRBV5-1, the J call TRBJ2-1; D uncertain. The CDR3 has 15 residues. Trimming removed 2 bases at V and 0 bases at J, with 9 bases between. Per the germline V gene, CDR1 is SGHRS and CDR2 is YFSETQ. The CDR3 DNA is TGCGCCAGCAGCTTTAACGGAGTCTCCTACAATGAGCAGTTCTTC. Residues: CASSFNGVSYNEQFF.

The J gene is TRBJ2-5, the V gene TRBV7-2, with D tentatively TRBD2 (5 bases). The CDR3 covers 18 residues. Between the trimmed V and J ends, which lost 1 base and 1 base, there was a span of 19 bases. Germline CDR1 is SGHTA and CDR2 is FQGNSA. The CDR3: CASSLEAVRVLTQETQYF. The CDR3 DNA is TGTGCCAGCAGCTTAGAGGCGGTGCGGGTCCTTACCCAAGAGACCCAGTACTTC.

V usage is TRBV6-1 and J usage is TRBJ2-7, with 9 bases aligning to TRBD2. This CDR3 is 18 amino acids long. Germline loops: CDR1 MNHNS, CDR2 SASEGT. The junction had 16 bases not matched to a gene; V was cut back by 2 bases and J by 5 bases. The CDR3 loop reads CASSEIPGVAGGLDEQYF. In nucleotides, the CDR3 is TGTGCCAGCAGTGAAATACCTGGGGTCGCGGGAGGGCTCGACGAGCAGTACTTC.

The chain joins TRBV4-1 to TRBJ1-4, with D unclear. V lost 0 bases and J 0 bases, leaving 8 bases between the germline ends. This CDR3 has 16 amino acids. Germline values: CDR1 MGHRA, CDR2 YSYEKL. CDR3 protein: CASSQDPTATNEKLFF. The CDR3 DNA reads TGCGCCAGCAGCCAAGATCCAACAGCAACTAATGAAAAACTGTTTTTT.

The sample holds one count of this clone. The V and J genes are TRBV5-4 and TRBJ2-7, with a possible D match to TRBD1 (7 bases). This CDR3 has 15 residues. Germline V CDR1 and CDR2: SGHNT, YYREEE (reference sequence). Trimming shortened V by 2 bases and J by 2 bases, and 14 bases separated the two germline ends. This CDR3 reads CASSLAGGITYEQYF. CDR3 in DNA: TGTGCCAGCAGCTTAGCAGGGGGGATCACCTACGAGCAGTACTTC.

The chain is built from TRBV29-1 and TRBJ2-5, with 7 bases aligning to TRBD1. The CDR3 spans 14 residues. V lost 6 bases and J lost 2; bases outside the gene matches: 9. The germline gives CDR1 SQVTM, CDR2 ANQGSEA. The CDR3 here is CSVARGPRQETQYF. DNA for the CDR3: TGCAGCGTAGCGAGGGGGCCCAGACAAGAGACCCAGTACTTC.